The 19 T cell receptor beta chains listed next were all sequenced from one sample in a study of cytomegalovirus exposure and HLA in healthy donors. 60 Vbeta and 13 Jbeta primers were used in PCR. The data were produced by immunoSEQ multiplex PCR, yet TCRdb's version contains in-frame clones alone and is incomplete. This table has fewer than 250,000 clones, 60% to 80% appearing once. Sequenced material: PBMCs. Source of these receptors: a man younger than 30 in good health and CMV-seronegative.

This chain joins TRBV28 and TRBJ1-4; possible D gene TRBD1, 6 bases. Trimming took 1 base from V and 5 from J, leaving 17 bases between them. CDR1 and CDR2 from the germline V gene are MDHEN and SYDVKM. This CDR3 region has 17 residues. As DNA, the CDR3 is TGTGCCAGCAGTTTATTTGAACGACAGGAGATAAATGAAAAACTGTTTTTT. Its protein is CASSLFERQEINEKLFF.

The chain has TRBV7-2 and TRBJ1-5; D is unresolved. The CDR3 loop spans 16 amino acids. Germline CDR1 is SGHTA and CDR2 is FQGNSA. V was shortened by 2 bases and J by 4 bases, with 15 bases between the two germline ends. The CDR3 is CASSLITGSGNQPQHF. The CDR3 coding sequence is TGTGCCAGCAGCTTAATAACGGGAAGCGGGAATCAGCCCCAGCATTTT.

Only one count was recorded for this clone. The chain employs TRBV30 and TRBJ2-5; 8 bases line up with TRBD2. The germline V gene has CDR1 GTSNPN and CDR2 SVGIG (reference sequence). V dropped 1 base and J dropped 5; count of bases not matched to a gene: 6. The CDR3 runs 14 residues. The CDR3 spells CAWSDGRVGETQYF. The CDR3 coding sequence is TGTGCCTGGAGTGACGGGAGGGTCGGGGAGACCCAGTACTTC.

Turning to this clone: One end of the junction fails to match germline, which may point to a read error. This chain links TRBV5-1 with TRBJ2-1; 7 bases fit TRBD1. CDR1 and CDR2 (germline): SGHRS, YFSETQ. The CDR3 is made up of 15 amino acids. Here the CDR3 DNA reads TGCGCCAGCAGCTTGGGGGACAGCTCCTACCATGAGCAGTTCTTC. As protein: CASSLGDSSYHEQFF.

The chain combines TRBV29-1 with TRBJ2-7; 7 bases match TRBD1. The CDR3 is 14 amino acids. V lost 1 base, J lost 4 bases, and 7 bases stayed unmatched. Germline CDR1 SQVTM, CDR2 ANQGSEA. Here the CDR3 reads CSVEGDRDPYEQYF. CDR3 in DNA: TGCAGCGTTGAAGGGGACAGAGATCCTTACGAGCAGTACTTC.

The rearrangement uses TRBV10-3 and TRBJ2-7, with 7 bases aligning to TRBD2. The CDR3 covers 13 residues. Trimming removed 6 bases from V and 2 bases from J; junction bases left unmatched: 4. CDR1 and CDR2 (germline): ENHRY, SYGVKD. DNA of the CDR3: TGTGCCATCAGGGCCCTAGCGGCCTACGAGCAGTACTTC. This gives the protein CAIRALAAYEQYF.

This sequence joins TRBV19 and TRBJ2-7; the match to TRBD2 covers 10 bases. Germline CDR1 reads LNHDA; CDR2 reads SQIVND (reference sequence). J gave up 0 bases and V 9 bases, and 11 bases lay outside the gene matches. The CDR3 loop spans 16 amino acids. CDR3 sequence: CASRRGLAGDSYEQYF. The CDR3 DNA is TGTGCCAGCCGGAGGGGGCTAGCGGGGGACTCCTACGAGCAGTACTTC.

The rearrangement joins TRBV28 to TRBJ1-1, with a weak D call TRBD1 (5 bases). V was cut by 5 bases and J by 0 bases, with 19 bases left in between. CDR1 and CDR2 (germline): MDHEN, SYDVKM. There are 17 residues in the CDR3. The CDR3 loop reads CASSPVAWGAMNTEAFF. As DNA, the CDR3 is TGTGCCAGCAGTCCGGTTGCATGGGGCGCCATGAACACTGAAGCTTTCTTT.

Of note for this clone: Different DNA sequences within this sample yield the same CDR3. The chain employs TRBV27 and TRBJ2-5; D perhaps matches TRBD2 (6 bases). The V end lost 6 bases, the J end lost 4 bases, and 15 bases lay between the germline ends. There are 14 residues in the CDR3. Germline V gene lookup returns CDR1 MNHEY and CDR2 SMNVEV (reference sequence). The CDR3 bases are TGTGCCAGCAGGACGGGGGACGGCCGAGAGACCCAGTACTTC. This encodes CASRTGDGRETQYF.

This clone has a single count. This chain connects TRBV7-9 to TRBJ2-2, with 12 bases aligning to TRBD2. Germline CDR1 is SEHNR and CDR2 is FQNEAQ (reference sequence). V lost 5 bases, J lost 3 bases, and 4 bases stayed unmatched. There are 16 residues in the CDR3. In DNA form, the CDR3 reads TGTGCCAGCAGCCCACTAGCGGGGGGCGACACCGGGGAGCTGTTTTTT. Protein product: CASSPLAGGDTGELFF.

The chain has TRBV5-6 and TRBJ2-7; the D gene is possibly TRBD1 (6 bases). CDR3 size: 13 residues. Germline assignment: CDR1 SGHDT and CDR2 YYEEEE. The ends were cut back, 6 bases at V and 0 bases at J, with 10 bases in the middle. CDR3 residues: CASNRDNSYEQYF. In nucleotides, the CDR3 is TGTGCCAGCAACCGGGACAACTCCTACGAGCAGTACTTC.

The V and J genes are TRBV7-2 and TRBJ2-3; no reliable D call. Trimming pared 2 bases from V and 2 bases from J, leaving 11 bases between. The CDR3 spans 15 residues. The germline V gene encodes CDR1 SGHTA and CDR2 FQGNSA. The CDR3 reads CASSLSSPITDTQYF. DNA of the CDR3: TGTGCCAGCAGCTTATCTAGTCCCATCACAGATACGCAGTATTTT. Full variable domain (outside the CDR3, taken from reference TRBV7-2 and TRBJ2-3): GAGVSQSPSNKVTEKGKDVELRCDPISGHTALYWYRQSLGQGLEFLIYFQGNSAPDKSGLPSDRFSAERTGGSVSTLTIQRTQQEDSAVYLCASSLSSPITDTQYFGPGTRLTVL.

This chain joins TRBV6-5 and TRBJ2-7; tentative D call: TRBD1 (6 bases). The CDR3 consists of 12 residues. V was cut by 6 bases and J by 2 bases, with 8 bases left in between. Germline V gives CDR1 MNHEY, CDR2 SVGAGI. The CDR3 DNA follows: TGTGCCAGCAGACAGGGCGCCTACGAGCAGTACTTC. Amino acid sequence: CASRQGAYEQYF.

The chain is built from TRBV25-1 and TRBJ1-4; 9 bases map to TRBD1. V was pared by 2 bases and J by 7 bases, with 8 bases of the junction left unmatched. Germline-derived CDR1 and CDR2 are MGHDK and SYGVNS. The CDR3 covers 16 residues. The CDR3 nucleotides are TGTGCCAGCAGTGAACCTTTACAGGGGGCGCGTGAAAAACTGTTTTTT. This translates into CASSEPLQGAREKLFF.

This chain links TRBV27 with TRBJ1-1; no firm D call. The CDR3 spans 14 residues. The V end was cut by 5 bases, the J end by 1 base, with 11 bases between. Germline CDR1 and CDR2: MNHEY and SMNVEV (reference sequence). Here the CDR3 reads CASSRTQTNTEAFF. The CDR3 DNA sequence: TGTGCCAGCAGTCGTACACAGACGAACACTGAAGCTTTCTTT.

This chain joins TRBV6-6 and TRBJ1-1, with TRBD1 matching over 8 bases. Germline V gene lookup returns CDR1 MNHNY and CDR2 SVGAGI (reference sequence). The CDR3 is 16 residues long. V shed 6 bases, J shed 5 bases, and the junction held 14 bases outside the gene matches. CDR3 in DNA: TGTGCCAGCAGCTTAGACGGGAGACAGGGGAGGACTGAAGCTTTCTTT. Amino acid sequence: CASSLDGRQGRTEAFF.

The chain couples TRBV6-5 to TRBJ1-5; D unresolved. The V gene's germline CDR1 is MNHEY and CDR2 SVGAGI. The V end was cut by 6 bases, the J end by 6 bases, with 18 bases between. CDR3 length: 15 residues. The CDR3 bases are TGTGCCAGCAGCCTCACGGGGAGGCAAGGTCAGCCCCAGCATTTT. Translating it yields CASSLTGRQGQPQHF.

This chain uses TRBV30 with TRBJ2-1, with 8 bases lining up with TRBD2. The germline V gene has CDR1 GTSNPN and CDR2 SVGIG (reference sequence). V was pared by 3 bases and J by 4 bases, with 14 bases of the junction left unmatched. CDR3 length equals 17 residues. CDR3 amino acids: CAWRMGLTGGRYNEQFF. The DNA for the CDR3 is TGTGCCTGGAGAATGGGGTTAACGGGAGGGCGGTACAATGAGCAGTTCTTC.

This chain links TRBV30 with TRBJ2-5; 8 bases align to TRBD2. This CDR3 contains 15 residues. The J segment lost 4 bases and the V segment lost 2 bases, leaving 9 bases of the junction unmatched. CDR1 and CDR2 from the germline V gene are GTSNPN and SVGIG (reference sequence). The CDR3, as DNA: TGTGCCTGGAGTTTTCGAAGCGGGAGTGGAGAGACCCAGTACTTC. It translates to CAWSFRSGSGETQYF.